The entry below gives a single T cell receptor (beta chain) sequence along with its context. Within its sample, this clonotype is medium-sized (0.01 to 0.1%). Its recognized antigen is unknown. Base qualities are not at hand, and no much larger clone is one base apart. These data belong to a study of naive and memory T cell subsets (dated by TCRdb to about 2017). Study-level background: The study applied an open-source, UMI-based TCR alpha and beta sequencing pipeline to sorted naive and memory peripheral blood T cell subsets. IgG serology results and the functional CMV T cell responses were in complete agreement. RNA was DNase-treated and reverse transcribed with TCR constant-region primers, mostly using SuperScript III. Beyond this particular receptor, the publication reports: In both CD4 and CD8 cells, a rise in Gini index and a fall in Shannon and inverse Simpson diversity were observed from naive through CM, EM and EMRA. RNA-based TCR counts may be influenced by expression changes linked to T cell activation and differentiation. Each clonotype was defined as a single alpha or beta chain sequence rather than as a paired alpha/beta receptor. The repertoire findings for the naive and memory subsets could not be validated against a ground truth because none was available. After error correction, over 95% of naive TCR sequences appeared only once, giving much steeper abundance distributions than memory subsets. A power law was followed by TCR abundance, with an exponent that differed between naive and memory subsets but was consistent across the three individuals.

From the second PCR step onward, the TCR alpha chain libraries and the TCR beta chain libraries were amplified separately. To determine each donor's CMV status, fresh PBMCs were stimulated overnight with CMV viral lysate, and IFNgamma production from CD4+ T cells was then assessed. CD4 T cells were positively selected with Miltenyi beads, followed by positive selection of CD8 T cells from the CD4-negative fraction. Cells were stained for CD3, CD4, CD8, CD45RA, CD27 and a live/dead dye and were sorted on a BD Aria II into four subsets based on CD45RA and CD27. A few healthy volunteers provided blood, and the blood of each volunteer was split into CD4 and CD8 T cells and then into four differentiation subsets. Approximately 120 ml of peripheral blood was drawn per donor, and PBMC were isolated by Ficoll-Paque PLUS density-gradient centrifugation. Sorted cells were lysed in RLT buffer, and RNA was extracted with a Qiagen RNeasy kit and stored at -80°C.

The library relied on UMI-ligation and nested PCR. The beta constant-region primer was an equimolar mix of two oligonucleotides covering both TRBC1 and TRBC2. Four rounds of PCR were used to amplify ligated cDNA, with nested alpha and beta constant-region primers being used together with the SP2 primer. A single-stranded oligonucleotide containing the SP2 primer and a 12-nucleotide UMI was joined to the 3' end of the cDNA by T4 RNA ligase 1. Incubation of the ligation reaction was carried out at 16 degrees C for about 20-25 hours. PCR2 was typically performed as a SYBR Green qPCR and was stopped at a predetermined threshold so that over-amplification was prevented. Apart from the first purification, every purification step used Agencourt AMPure XP magnetic beads. Library quantification was done by Qubit, followed by a TapeStation check on which the main peak was expected at around 650 bp. Pooled libraries were sequenced on an Illumina MiSeq with v2 2x251 paired-end kits, typically giving roughly 0.9-2.1 million reads per sample. Each sample was pooled at about 4.2 nM, and roughly 4.5-7.5% PhiX was included to help cluster recognition. Per the source publication's procedure: Using tag matching that tolerated one base-pair mismatch, Decombinator assigned V and J genes to FASTQ reads that had been processed by Demultiplexor. UMIs were used by Collapsinator to correct both sequencing errors and frequency errors arising from PCR heterogeneity. TCRs were translated and CDR3s were extracted from the conserved cysteine to the FGXG phenylalanine by CDR3Translator, with non-productive sequences being flagged. Gini, Shannon entropy and inverse Simpson indices were calculated on repertoires that had been subsampled to equal numbers of UMI-defined TCRs. Clonotype abundance distributions were fitted to a power law by maximum likelihood within the linear range. Similar UMI counts, unique TCR numbers and clonal distributions were obtained with the pipeline and with MIGEC on one naive CD8 sample. Repertoires were searched for approximately 7,000 CMV-associated CDR3 sequences compiled from VDJdb and a published dataset. In TCRdb, the public reads were trimmed at Q25 with fastp and aligned with MiXCR, with productive beta chains retained. Duplicate CDR3 protein sequences are folded into a single record with the most common DNA and genes. TCRdb's processing, not the study's, gives the V and J calls here. The sample table contains 20,000 to 25,000 distinct CDR3 sequences; only one count was recorded for approximately 8.8% of them. Approximately 21% of the sample is taken by the ten largest.

V is reduced by 3 bases and J by 1 base, leaving a spacing of 6 bases between them. CDR1 and CDR2 were assigned from the germline V gene (reference sequence) as MNHEY and SMNVEV. The CDR3, cysteine through phenylalanine, is 13 amino acids long. The kept DNA is CDR3 alone, 39 bases in frame from the first base. This receptor was identified in a human donor in good health. The sequenced sample consisted of central memory CD8+ T cells from blood. The sample's cell subset or site label is to be understood as: central memory, CD45RA- CD27+. The rearrangement combines TRBV27 with TRBJ1-1; the D gene assignment is ambiguous. The DNA is as follows: TGTGCCAGCAGTTTGTCGTGGAACACTGAAGCTTTCTTT. The encoded protein is CASSLSWNTEAFF.